What follows is one T cell receptor beta chain and its context. Germline loops: CDR1 SGHDT, CDR2 YYEEEE. The junction had 8 bases not matched to a gene; V was cut back by 0 bases and J by 11 bases. CDR3 length: 13 residues. This entry is derived from a study of blood T cell repertoires in COVID-19. Authors' methods: Estimation of nucleated cell counts was performed using reference gene primer amplification. Measured with immunoSEQ multiplex PCR; TCRdb has only the in-frame clones, and not every one. V, J and clone size reflect that table, while D and trimming were determined from the DNA. The top ten hold approximately 4.3% of the sample, which has around 140,000 clones, around 89% seen once.

The genes are TRBV5-6 and TRBJ2-7; the match to TRBD2 covers 7 bases. The origin of this receptor is a man in his 60s with COVID-19, enrolled during active disease. The specimen sequenced was peripheral blood. CDR3 nucleotides: TGTGCCAGCAGCTTGGTGAGGAGTGCGGGGGAGTACTTC. Protein sequence: CASSLVRSAGEYF.